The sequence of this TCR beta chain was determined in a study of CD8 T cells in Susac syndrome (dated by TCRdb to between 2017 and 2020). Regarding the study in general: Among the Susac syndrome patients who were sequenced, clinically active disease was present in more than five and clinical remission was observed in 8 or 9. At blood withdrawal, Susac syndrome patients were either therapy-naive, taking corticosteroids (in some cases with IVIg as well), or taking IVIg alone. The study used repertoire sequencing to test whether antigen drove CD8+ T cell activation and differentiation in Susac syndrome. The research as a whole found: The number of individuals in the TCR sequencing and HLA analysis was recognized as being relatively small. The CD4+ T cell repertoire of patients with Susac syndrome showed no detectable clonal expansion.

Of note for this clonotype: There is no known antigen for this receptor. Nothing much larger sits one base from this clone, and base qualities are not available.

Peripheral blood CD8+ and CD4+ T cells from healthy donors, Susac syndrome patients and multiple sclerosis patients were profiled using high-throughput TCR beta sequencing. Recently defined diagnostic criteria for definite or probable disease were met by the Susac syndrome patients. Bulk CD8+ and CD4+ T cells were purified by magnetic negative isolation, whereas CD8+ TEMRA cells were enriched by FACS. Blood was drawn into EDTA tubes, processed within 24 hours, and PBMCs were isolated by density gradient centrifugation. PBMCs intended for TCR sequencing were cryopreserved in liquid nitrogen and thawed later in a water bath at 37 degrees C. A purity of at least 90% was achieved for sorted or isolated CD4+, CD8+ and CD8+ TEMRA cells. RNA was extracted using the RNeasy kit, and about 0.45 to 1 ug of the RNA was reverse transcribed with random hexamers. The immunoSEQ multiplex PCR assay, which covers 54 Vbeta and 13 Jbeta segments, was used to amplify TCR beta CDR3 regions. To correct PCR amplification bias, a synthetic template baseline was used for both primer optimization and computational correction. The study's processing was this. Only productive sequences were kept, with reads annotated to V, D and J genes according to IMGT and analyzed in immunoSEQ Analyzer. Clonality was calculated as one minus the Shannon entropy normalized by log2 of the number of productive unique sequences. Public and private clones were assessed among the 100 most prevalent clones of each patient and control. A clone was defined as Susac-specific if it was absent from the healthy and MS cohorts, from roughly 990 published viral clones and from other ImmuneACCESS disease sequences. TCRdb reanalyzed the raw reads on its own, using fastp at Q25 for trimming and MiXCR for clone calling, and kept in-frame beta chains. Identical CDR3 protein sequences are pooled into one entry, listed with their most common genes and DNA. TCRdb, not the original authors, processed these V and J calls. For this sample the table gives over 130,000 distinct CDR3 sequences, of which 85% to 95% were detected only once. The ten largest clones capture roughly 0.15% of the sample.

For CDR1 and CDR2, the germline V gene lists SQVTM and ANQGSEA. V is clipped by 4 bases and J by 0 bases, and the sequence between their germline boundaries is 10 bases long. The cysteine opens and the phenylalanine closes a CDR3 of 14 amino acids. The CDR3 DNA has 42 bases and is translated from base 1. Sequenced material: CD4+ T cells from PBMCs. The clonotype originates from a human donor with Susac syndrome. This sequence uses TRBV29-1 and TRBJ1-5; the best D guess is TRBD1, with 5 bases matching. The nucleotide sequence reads TGCAGCGTTGGGGACCCTCTTAGCAATCAGCCCCAGCATTTT. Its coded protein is CSVGDPLSNQPQHF.